These T cell receptor beta chains were read from a single sample in a study of early T cells in non-severe SARS-CoV-2 infection. TCRdb passed the 5' RACE reads through MiXCR, listing each CDR3 protein once. The sample has 85,000 to 95,000 distinct CDR3 sequences, about 15% seen once. Input material: whole blood. These receptors all come from an adult who was a healthcare worker with PCR-confirmed SARS-CoV-2 infection or an uninfected control (not recorded which). CDR3s include the opening cysteine and the closing phenylalanine or tryptophan. The D gene is left open where the match is weak. The size of a clone is reported for some rows only, either as once, few or many, or as a class for expanded clones.

size | J | D | V | CDR3 | DNA
many | TRBJ2-1 | TRBD1 | TRBV7-3 | CATRQGGEQFF | TGTGCCACAAGACAGGGCGGTGAGCAGTTCTTC
few | TRBJ1-6 | . | TRBV30 | CAWSDELSNSPLHF | TGTGCCTGGAGTGATGAGTTATCTAATTCACCCCTCCACTTT
. | TRBJ2-5 | TRBD2 | TRBV29-1 | CSVVRLAGDETQYF | TGCAGCGTTGTTCGCCTAGCGGGGGATGAGACCCAGTACTTC
many | TRBJ1-1 | TRBD1 | TRBV30 | CAWSGKQGQGNTEAFF | TGTGCCTGGAGTGGCAAACAGGGGCAAGGTAACACTGAAGCTTTCTTT
many | TRBJ2-2 | TRBD1 | TRBV3-1 | CASRQGAAGELFF | TGTGCCAGCAGGCAGGGGGCCGCCGGGGAGCTGTTTTTT
few | TRBJ2-1 | . | TRBV5-1 | CASSPGTSYRGDEQFF | TGCGCCAGCAGCCCCGGGACTTCATACCGGGGCGATGAGCAGTTCTTC
few | TRBJ2-2 | . | TRBV5-5 | CASSSNQKAGTGELFF | TGTGCCAGCAGCTCAAATCAGAAGGCGGGCACCGGGGAGCTGTTTTTT
. | TRBJ1-1 | . | TRBV10-3 | CAASAGTNTEAFF | TGTGCCGCAAGTGCAGGAACGAACACTGAAGCTTTCTTT
few | TRBJ1-2 | . | TRBV11-2 | CASSLGSGTVYGYTF | TGTGCCAGCAGCTTAGGATCGGGCACGGTTTATGGCTACACCTTC
. | TRBJ1-5 | . | TRBV10-3 | CAIGQGRGRQPQHF | TGTGCCATCGGCCAAGGGAGGGGCCGTCAGCCCCAGCATTTT
few | TRBJ1-4 | TRBD1 | TRBV18 | CASSQLTGTNEKLFF | TGTGCCAGCTCACAACTGACAGGGACTAATGAAAAACTGTTTTTT
. | TRBJ2-3 | . | TRBV6-1 | CASSGLQGITMITDTQYF | TGTGCCAGCAGTGGCTTACAGGGAATCACAATGATAACAGATACGCAGTATTTT
many | TRBJ1-3 | TRBD1 | TRBV6-5 | CASTEDRYSGNTIYF | TGTGCCAGCACAGAGGACAGGTACTCTGGAAACACCATATATTTT
. | TRBJ1-1 | . | TRBV12-5 | CASGLKVNTEAFF | TGTGCTAGTGGGTTAAAGGTTAACACTGAAGCTTTCTTT
. | TRBJ2-2 | TRBD2 | TRBV20-1 | CSARDLRGGNTGELFF | TGCAGTGCTAGAGACCTGCGGGGGGGCAACACCGGGGAGCTGTTTTTT
many | TRBJ2-2 | . | TRBV12-3/TRBV12-4 | CASSPTGTGELFF | TGTGCCAGCAGCCCGACGGGGACCGGGGAGCTGTTTTTT
few | TRBJ1-4 | . | TRBV24-1 | CATSENLGGPATNEKLFF | TGTGCCACCAGTGAGAACTTGGGGGGCCCAGCAACTAATGAAAAACTGTTTTTT